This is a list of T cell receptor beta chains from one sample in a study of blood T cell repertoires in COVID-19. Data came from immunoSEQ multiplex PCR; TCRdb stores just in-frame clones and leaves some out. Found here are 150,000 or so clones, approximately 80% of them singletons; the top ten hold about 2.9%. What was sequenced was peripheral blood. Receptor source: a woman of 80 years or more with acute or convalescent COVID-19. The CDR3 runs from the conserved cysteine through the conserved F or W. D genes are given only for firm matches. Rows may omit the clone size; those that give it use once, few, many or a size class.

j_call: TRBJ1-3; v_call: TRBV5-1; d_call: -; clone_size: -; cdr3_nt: TGCGCCAGCAGCTTGCGCGCAGGGGATGGAAACACCATATATTTT; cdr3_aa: CASSLRAGDGNTIYF
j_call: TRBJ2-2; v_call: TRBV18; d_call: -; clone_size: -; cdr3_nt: TGTGCCAGCTCACCACCCGGGACTAACACCGGGGAGCTGTTTTTT; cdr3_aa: CASSPPGTNTGELFF
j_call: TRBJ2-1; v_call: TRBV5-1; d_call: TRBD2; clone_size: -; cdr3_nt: TGCGCCAGCAAGAGCGGGGGGGTTTACAATGAGCAGTTCTTC; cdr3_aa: CASKSGGVYNEQFF
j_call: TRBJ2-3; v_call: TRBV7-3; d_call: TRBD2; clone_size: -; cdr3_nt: TGTGCCAGCAGCTTAGCGGGACTAGCGGGGGATACGCAGTATTTT; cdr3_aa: CASSLAGLAGDTQYF
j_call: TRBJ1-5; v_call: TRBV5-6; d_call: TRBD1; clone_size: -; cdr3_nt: TGTGCCAGCAGCTTGACAGGGGGCAATCAGCCCCAGCATTTT; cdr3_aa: CASSLTGGNQPQHF
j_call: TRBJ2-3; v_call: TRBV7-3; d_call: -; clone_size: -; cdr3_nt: TGTGCCAGCAGCCCCCGCGACGGAGCTTTGGATACGCAGTATTTT; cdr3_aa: CASSPRDGALDTQYF
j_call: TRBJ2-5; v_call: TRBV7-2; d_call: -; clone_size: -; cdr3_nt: TGTGCCAGCAGCTTAGCCCAGGTTCCAGAGACCCAGTACTTC; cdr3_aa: CASSLAQVPETQYF
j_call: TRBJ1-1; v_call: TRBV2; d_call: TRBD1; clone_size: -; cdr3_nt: TGTGCCAGCAGTGAATACAAGGGGGCGCAAACTGAAGCTTTCTTT; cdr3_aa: CASSEYKGAQTEAFF
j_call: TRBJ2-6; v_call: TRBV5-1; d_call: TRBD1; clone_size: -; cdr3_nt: TGCGCCAGCCGACAGGGGTACTCTGGGGCCAACGTCCTGACTTTC; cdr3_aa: CASRQGYSGANVLTF
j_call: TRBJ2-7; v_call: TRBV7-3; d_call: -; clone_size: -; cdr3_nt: TGTGCCAGCAGCTTATATCCGGGGGCCTACGAGCAGTACTTC; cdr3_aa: CASSLYPGAYEQYF
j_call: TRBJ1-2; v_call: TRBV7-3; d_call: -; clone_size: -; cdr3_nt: TGTGCCAGCAGCCCAGGGACACCCTATGGCTACACCTTC; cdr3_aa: CASSPGTPYGYTF
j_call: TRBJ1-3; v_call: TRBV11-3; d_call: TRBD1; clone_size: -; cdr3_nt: TGTGCCAGCAGTATCAGGACAGGACCGAGCTCTGGAAACACCATATATTTT; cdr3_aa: CASSIRTGPSSGNTIYF
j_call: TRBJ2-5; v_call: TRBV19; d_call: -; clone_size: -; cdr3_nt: TGTGCCAGTAGTATGTCAGGGTCTCGCGACCCGGAGACCCAGTACTTC; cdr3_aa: CASSMSGSRDPETQYF
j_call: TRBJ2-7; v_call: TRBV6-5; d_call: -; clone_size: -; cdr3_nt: TGTGCCAGCAGTTTGAGGCACAGGACAGTGGACGAGCAGTACTTC; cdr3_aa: CASSLRHRTVDEQYF
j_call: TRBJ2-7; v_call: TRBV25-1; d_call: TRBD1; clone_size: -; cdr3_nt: TGTGCCAGCAGTAGCGCGACAGGGATCTACGAGCAGTACTTC; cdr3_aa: CASSSATGIYEQYF
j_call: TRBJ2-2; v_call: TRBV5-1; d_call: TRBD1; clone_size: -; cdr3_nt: TGCGCCAGCAGCTTGGGACGAGGACAGGGGAACACCGGGGAGCTGTTTTTT; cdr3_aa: CASSLGRGQGNTGELFF
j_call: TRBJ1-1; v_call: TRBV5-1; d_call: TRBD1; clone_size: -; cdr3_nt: TGCGCCAGCAGCCGCGAGACAGGGCCCTACCCTGAAGCTTTCTTT; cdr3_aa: CASSRETGPYPEAFF
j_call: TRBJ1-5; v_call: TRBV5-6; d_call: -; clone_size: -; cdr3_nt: TGTGCCAGCAGCTCTAACCGCAGGATACTAGGGTGGAATCAGCCCCAGCATTTT; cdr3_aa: CASSSNRRILGWNQPQHF
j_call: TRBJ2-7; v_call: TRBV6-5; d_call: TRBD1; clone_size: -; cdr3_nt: TGTGCCAGCAATAACAGGGGCCCCCTCCAGCAGTACTTC; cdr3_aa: CASNNRGPLQQYF
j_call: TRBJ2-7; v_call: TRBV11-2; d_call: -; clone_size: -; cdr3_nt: TGTGCCAGCAGCTTCACTGGGAGGGGGGAGCAGTACTTC; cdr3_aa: CASSFTGRGEQYF
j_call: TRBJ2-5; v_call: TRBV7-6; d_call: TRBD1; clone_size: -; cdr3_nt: TGTGCCAGCAGCTCGGACAGGGGGGAGACCCAGTACTTC; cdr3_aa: CASSSDRGETQYF
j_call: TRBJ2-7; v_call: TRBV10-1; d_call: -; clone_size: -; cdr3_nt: TGCGCCAGCAGCGACCGGGACAAAACCTACGAGCAGTACTTC; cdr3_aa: CASSDRDKTYEQYF
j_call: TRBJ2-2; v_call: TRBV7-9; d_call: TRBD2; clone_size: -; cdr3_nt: TGTGCCAGCAGCTTAGGACTAGCGTCCACCGGGGAGCTGTTTTTT; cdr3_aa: CASSLGLASTGELFF
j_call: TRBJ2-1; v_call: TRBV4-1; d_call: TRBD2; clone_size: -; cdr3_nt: TGCGCCAGCAGCCAAATTCTCGGGGGGAAGCTCTACAATGAGCAGTTCTTC; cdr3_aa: CASSQILGGKLYNEQFF
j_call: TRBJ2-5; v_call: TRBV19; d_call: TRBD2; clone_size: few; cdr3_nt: TGTGCCAGTAGTATGGGGGGGATCCAAGAGACCCAGTACTTC; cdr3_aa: CASSMGGIQETQYF
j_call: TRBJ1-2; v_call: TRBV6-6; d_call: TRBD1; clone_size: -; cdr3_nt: TGTGCCAGCGAACCGGGACAGCCGATTATGGGCACCTTC; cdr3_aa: CASEPGQPIMGTF
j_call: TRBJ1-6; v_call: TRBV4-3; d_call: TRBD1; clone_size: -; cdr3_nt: TGCGCCAGCAGCCAAGACAGGGGGCGATATTCACCCCTCCACTTT; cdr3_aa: CASSQDRGRYSPLHF
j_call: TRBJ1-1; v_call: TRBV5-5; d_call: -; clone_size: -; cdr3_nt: TGTGCCAGCAGCCCACAGTCGGACACTGAAGCTTTCTTT; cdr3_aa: CASSPQSDTEAFF
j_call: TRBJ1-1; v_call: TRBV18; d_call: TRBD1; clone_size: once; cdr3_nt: TGTGCCAGCTCACCACCGACAGGGAGATCCACTGAAGCTTTCTTT; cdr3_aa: CASSPPTGRSTEAFF
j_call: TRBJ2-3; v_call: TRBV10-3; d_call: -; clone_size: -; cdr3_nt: TGTGCCATCAAGGAGGGCAGAAGCACAGATACGCAGTATTTT; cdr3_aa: CAIKEGRSTDTQYF
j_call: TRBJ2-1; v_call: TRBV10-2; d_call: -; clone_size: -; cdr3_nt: TGCGCCAGCAGCGGGACTGTCGATGAGCAGTTCTTC; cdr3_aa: CASSGTVDEQFF
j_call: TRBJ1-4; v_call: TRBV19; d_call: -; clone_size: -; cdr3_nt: TGTGCCAGTAGGACTCCGGGAGCAACTAATGAAAAACTGTTTTTT; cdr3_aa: CASRTPGATNEKLFF
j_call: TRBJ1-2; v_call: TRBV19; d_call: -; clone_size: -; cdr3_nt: TGTGCCAGTAGTATTGGGGCAGCTAACTATGGCTACACCTTC; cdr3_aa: CASSIGAANYGYTF
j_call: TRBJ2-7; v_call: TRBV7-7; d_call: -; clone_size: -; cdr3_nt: TGTGCCAGCAGCACGGGCCCAGGGGGGGAGCAGTACTTC; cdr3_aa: CASSTGPGGEQYF
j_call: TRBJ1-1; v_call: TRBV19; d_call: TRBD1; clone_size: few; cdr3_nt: TGTGCCAGTAGGAAAGGGGACAGGGATTACACTGAAGCTTTCTTT; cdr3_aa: CASRKGDRDYTEAFF
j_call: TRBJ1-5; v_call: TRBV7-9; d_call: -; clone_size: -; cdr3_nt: TGTGCCAGCAGCTTAGAGGGGGATCAGCCCCAGCATTTT; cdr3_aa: CASSLEGDQPQHF
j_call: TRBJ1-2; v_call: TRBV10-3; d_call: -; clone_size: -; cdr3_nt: TGTGCCATCAGTGAGTCGAGAGGCTCAACAGGATATGGCTACACCTTC; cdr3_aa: CAISESRGSTGYGYTF
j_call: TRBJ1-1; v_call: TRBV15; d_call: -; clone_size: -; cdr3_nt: TGTGCCACCAGCAGAGGCCCGCAGGGCGAAGCTTTCTTT; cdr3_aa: CATSRGPQGEAFF
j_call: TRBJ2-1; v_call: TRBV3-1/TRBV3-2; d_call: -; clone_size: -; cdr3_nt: TGTGCCACCAGCAGGGTGAGGGCTCCCAATGAGCAGTTCTTC; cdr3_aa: CATSRVRAPNEQFF
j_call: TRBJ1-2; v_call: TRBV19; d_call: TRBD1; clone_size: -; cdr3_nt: TGTGCCAGTAGTCCAGGGGGCGCGAACTATGGCTACACCTTC; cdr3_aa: CASSPGGANYGYTF
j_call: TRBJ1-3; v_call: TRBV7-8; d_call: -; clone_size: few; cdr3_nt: TGTGCCAGCACCATTAGGCGGCCTGGAAACACCATATATTTT; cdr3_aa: CASTIRRPGNTIYF
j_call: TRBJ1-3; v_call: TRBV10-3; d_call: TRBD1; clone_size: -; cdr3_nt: TGTGCCATCAGTGAGATGACAGGGGATATCAAAATCTCTGGAAACACCATATATTTT; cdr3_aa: CAISEMTGDIKISGNTIYF
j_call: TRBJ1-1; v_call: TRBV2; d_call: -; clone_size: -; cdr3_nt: TGTGCCAGCAGGCGAGGAAGATCTGAAGCTTTCTTT; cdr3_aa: CASRRGRSEAFF
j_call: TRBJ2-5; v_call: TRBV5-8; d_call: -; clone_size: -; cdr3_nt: TGTGCCAGCGAGCCGAGGGCCTGGGGGACCCAGTACTTC; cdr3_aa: CASEPRAWGTQYF
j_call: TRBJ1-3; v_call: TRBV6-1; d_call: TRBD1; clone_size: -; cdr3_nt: TGTGCCAGCAGTGATGGCAGGGGGCTACGGAACACCATATATTTT; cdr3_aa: CASSDGRGLRNTIYF
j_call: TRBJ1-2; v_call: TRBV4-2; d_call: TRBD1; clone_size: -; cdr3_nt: TGTGCCAGCAGCCAACCGGGACAGGATGGATGCTATGGCTACACCTTC; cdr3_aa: CASSQPGQDGCYGYTF
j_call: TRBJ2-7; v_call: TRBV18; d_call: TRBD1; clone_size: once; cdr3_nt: TGTGCCAGCTCACCAGGACAGGGGGAACGCGAGCAGTACTTC; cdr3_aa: CASSPGQGEREQYF
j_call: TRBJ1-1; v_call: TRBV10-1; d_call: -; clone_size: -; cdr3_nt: TGCGCCAGCAGGGACACATCGGACACTGAAGCTTTCTTT; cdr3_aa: CASRDTSDTEAFF
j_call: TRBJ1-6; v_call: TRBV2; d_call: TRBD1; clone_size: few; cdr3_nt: TGTGCCAGCCTTCGCGACAGGGACTCCTATAATTCACCCCTCCACTTT; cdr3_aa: CASLRDRDSYNSPLHF
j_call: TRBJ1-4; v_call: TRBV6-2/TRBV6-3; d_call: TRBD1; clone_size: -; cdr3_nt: TGTGCCAGCAGCGCCATGACAGGGAACGAAAAACTGTTTTTT; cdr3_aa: CASSAMTGNEKLFF
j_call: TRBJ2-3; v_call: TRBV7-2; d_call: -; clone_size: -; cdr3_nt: TGTGCCAGCAGCTTATTAAAACTTATGACAGATACGCAGTATTTT; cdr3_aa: CASSLLKLMTDTQYF
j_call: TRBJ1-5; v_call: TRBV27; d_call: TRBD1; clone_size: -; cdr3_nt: TGTGCCAGCAGTTTATCGTTACAGGGGCTGAATCAGCCCCAGCATTTT; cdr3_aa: CASSLSLQGLNQPQHF
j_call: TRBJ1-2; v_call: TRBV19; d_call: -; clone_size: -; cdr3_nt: TGTGCCAGTAGTACCTTTCTGGCAGGGGCCTCGGGGGGCTACACCTTC; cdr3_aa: CASSTFLAGASGGYTF
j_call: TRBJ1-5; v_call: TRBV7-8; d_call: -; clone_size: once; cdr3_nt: TGTGCCAGCAGCTTATCGGGGGTGCAGGTCTGGCAGCCCCAGCATTTT; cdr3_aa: CASSLSGVQVWQPQHF
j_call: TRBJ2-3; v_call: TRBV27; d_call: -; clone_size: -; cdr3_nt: TGTGCCAGCAGATGGACTAGCACAGATACGCAGTATTTT; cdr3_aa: CASRWTSTDTQYF
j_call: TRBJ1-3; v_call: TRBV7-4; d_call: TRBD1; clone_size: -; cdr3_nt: TGTGCCAGCAGCTTAACCCTTACGGGACAGGGGTACTCAAACACCATATATTTT; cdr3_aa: CASSLTLTGQGYSNTIYF